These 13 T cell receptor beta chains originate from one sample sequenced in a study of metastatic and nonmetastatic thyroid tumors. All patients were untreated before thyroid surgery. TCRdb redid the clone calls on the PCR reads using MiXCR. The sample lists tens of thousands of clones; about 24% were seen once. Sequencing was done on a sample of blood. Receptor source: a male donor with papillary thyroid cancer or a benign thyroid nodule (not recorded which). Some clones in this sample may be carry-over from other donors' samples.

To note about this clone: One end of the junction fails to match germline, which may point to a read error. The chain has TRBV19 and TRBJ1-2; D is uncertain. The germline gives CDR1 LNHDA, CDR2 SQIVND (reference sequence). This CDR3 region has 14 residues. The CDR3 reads CASTVGVSNYGYTF. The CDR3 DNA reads TGTGCCAGTACGGTGGGAGTAAGTAACTATGGTTACACCTTC.

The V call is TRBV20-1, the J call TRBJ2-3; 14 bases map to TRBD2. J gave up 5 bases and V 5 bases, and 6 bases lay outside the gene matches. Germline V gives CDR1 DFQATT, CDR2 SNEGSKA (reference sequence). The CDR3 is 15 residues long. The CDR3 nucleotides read TGCAGTGCTCGGACCGGGACTAGCGGGGGAGATACGCAGTATTTT. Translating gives CSARTGTSGGDTQYF.

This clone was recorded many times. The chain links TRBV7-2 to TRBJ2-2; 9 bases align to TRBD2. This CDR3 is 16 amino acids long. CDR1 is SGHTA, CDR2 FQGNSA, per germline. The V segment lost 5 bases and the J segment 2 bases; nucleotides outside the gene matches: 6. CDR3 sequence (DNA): TGTGCCAGCAGCCCGATGACTAGCGGAAACACCGGGGAGCTGTTTTTT. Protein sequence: CASSPMTSGNTGELFF.

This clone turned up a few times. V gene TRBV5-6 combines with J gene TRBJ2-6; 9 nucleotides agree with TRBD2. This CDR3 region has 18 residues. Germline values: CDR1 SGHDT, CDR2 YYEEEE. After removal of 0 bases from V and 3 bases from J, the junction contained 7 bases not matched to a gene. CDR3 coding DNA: TGTGCCAGCAGCTTGGTTAGCGGGAGTCTGTTTGGGGCCAACGTCCTGACTTTC. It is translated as CASSLVSGSLFGANVLTF.

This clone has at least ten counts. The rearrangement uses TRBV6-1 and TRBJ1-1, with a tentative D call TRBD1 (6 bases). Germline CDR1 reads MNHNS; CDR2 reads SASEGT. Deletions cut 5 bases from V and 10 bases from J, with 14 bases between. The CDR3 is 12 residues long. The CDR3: CASSRGGLGAFF. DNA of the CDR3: TGTGCCAGCAGTAGAGGGGGGCTGGGAGCTTTCTTT.

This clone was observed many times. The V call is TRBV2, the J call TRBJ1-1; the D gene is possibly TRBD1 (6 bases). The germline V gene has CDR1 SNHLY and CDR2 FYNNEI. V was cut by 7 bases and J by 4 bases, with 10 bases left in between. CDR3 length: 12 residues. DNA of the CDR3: TGTGCCAGCAACAGGGTGGGCACTGAAGCTTTCTTT. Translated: CASNRVGTEAFF.

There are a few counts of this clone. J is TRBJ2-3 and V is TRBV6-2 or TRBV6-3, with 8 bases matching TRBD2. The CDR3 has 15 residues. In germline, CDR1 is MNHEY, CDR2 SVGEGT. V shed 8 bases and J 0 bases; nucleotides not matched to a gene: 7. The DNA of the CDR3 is TGTGCCAGCCTCCCGGGGGGGACTAGCACAGATACGCAGTATTTT. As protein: CASLPGGTSTDTQYF.

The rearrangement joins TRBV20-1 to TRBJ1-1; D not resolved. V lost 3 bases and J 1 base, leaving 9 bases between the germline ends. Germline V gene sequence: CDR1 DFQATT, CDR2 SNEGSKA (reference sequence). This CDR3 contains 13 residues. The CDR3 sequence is CSARRVTNTEAFF. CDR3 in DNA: TGCAGTGCTAGGCGAGTTACGAACACTGAAGCTTTCTTT.

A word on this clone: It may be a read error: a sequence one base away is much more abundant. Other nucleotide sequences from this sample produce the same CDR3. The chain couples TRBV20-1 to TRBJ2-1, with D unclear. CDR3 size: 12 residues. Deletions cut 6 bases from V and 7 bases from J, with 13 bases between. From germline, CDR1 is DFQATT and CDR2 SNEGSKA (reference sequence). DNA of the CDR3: TGCAGTGCCTCAACCCAGCTGAATGAGCAGTTCTTC. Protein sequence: CSASTQLNEQFF.

CDR3 sequence (DNA): TGTGCCAGCAGCCCACTAGCGGGGGGTTCCTACAATGAGCAGTTCTTC. This translates into CASSPLAGGSYNEQFF. The chain combines TRBV3-1 with TRBJ2-1; 12 positions match TRBD2. Germline V gene lookup returns CDR1 LGHDT and CDR2 YNNKEL (reference sequence). V was pared by 4 bases and J by 1 base, with 2 bases of the junction left unmatched. The CDR3 has 16 residues.

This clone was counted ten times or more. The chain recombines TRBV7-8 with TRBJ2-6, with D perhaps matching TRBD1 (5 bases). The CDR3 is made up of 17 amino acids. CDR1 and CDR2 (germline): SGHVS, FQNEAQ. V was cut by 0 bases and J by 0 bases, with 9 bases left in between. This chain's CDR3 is CASSLAGHLSGANVLTF. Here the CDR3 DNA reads TGTGCCAGCAGCTTAGCAGGACATCTCTCTGGGGCCAACGTCCTGACTTTC. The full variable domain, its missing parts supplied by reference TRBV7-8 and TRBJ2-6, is GAGVSQSPRYKVAKRGQDVALRCDPISGHVSLFWYQQALGQGPEFLTYFQNEAQLDKSGLPSDRFFAERPEGSVSTLKIQRTQQEDSAVYLCASSLAGHLSGANVLTFGAGSRLTVL.

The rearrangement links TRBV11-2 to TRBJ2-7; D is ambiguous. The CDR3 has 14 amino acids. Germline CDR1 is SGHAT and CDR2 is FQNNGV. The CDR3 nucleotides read TGTGCGAGGAGCCCTCTCGCGTCGGGCATCGAGCAGTACTTC. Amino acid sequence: CARSPLASGIEQYF.

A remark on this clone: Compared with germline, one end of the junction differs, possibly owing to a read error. The CDR3: CASSESIGMAGNEQFF. CDR3 nucleotide sequence: TGCGCCAGTAGTGAGTCGATCGGGATGGCCGGTAATGAGCAGTTCTTC. The rearrangement joins TRBV10-1 to TRBJ2-1; tentative D call: TRBD2 (5 bases). The CDR3 covers 16 residues. Germline V CDR1 and CDR2: WNHNN, SYGVQD (reference sequence).